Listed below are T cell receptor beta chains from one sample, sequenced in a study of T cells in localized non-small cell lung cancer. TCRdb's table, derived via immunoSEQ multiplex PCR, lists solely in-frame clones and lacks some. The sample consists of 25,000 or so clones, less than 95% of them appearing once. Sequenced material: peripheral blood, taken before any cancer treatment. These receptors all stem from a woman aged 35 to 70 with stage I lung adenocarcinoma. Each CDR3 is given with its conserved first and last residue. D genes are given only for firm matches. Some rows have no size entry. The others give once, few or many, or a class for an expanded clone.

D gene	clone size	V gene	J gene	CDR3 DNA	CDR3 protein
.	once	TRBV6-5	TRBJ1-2	TGTGCCAGCAGTTACGCCGGGGGGTATGGTGGCTACACCTTC	CASSYAGGYGGYTF
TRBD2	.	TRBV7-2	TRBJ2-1	TGTGCCAGCAGCTTTCAAAGGACTAGCAATGAGCAGTTCTTC	CASSFQRTSNEQFF
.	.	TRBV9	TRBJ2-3	TGTGCCAGCAGCCTTCCCGGGGGCGCGGGATTCACAGATACGCAGTATTTT	CASSLPGGAGFTDTQYF
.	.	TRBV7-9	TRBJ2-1	TGTGCCAGCAGCTTAACAGGGAGCTCCTACAATGAGCAGTTCTTC	CASSLTGSSYNEQFF
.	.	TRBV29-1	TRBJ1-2	TGCAGCATAGTGGGGGAAAACTATGGCTACACCTTC	CSIVGENYGYTF
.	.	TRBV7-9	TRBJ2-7	TGTGCCAGCAGCTTCGGGGGCTACCTGACCTACGAGCAGTACTTC	CASSFGGYLTYEQYF
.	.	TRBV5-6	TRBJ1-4	TGTGCCAGCAGCTTGGCCGGGGGAGCGCATGAAAAACTGTTTTTT	CASSLAGGAHEKLFF
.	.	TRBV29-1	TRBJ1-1	TGCAGCGTTAACGGAGCCCCTAAGGGCCGGGACACTGAAGCTTTCTTT	CSVNGAPKGRDTEAFF
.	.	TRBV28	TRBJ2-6	TGTGCCAGCAGTACCATCTCTGGGGCCAACGTCCTGACTTTC	CASSTISGANVLTF
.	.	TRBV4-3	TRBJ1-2	TGCGCCAGCAGCCATCAAGAGGGGGTTAACTATGGCTACACCTTC	CASSHQEGVNYGYTF
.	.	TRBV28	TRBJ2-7	TGTGCCAGCAGTTTATATGGGGACAACTCCTACGAGCAGTACTTC	CASSLYGDNSYEQYF
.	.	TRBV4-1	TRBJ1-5	TGCGCCAGCAGCCAAGATCAGAGTCAGCCCCAGCATTTT	CASSQDQSQPQHF
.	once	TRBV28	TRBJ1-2	TGTGCCAGCAGTTCCCCGCCGGGGAGGGGCTATGGCTACACCTTC	CASSSPPGRGYGYTF
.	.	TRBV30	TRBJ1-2	TGTGCCTGGAGTGATAGGGTTCGGGCTAGGAATGGCTACACCTTC	CAWSDRVRARNGYTF
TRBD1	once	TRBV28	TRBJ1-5	TGTGCCAGCAGTCCTCCGGGACAGGGTTGGCAGCCCCAGCATTTT	CASSPPGQGWQPQHF
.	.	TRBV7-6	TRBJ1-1	TGTGCCAGCAGCTTACAGGACTCTATGAACACTGAAGCTTTCTTT	CASSLQDSMNTEAFF
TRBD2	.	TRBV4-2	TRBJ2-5	TGTGCCAGCAGCCGGGGACTAGCGGGAGGGCCTTCGGATGAGACCCAGTACTTC	CASSRGLAGGPSDETQYF
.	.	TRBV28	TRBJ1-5	TGTGCCAGCAGCGAGGGCAGGTCGCCCCAGCATTTT	CASSEGRSPQHF
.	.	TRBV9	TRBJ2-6	TGTGCCAGCAGCGCAAAGGGGGGCTCTGGGGCCAACGTCCTGACTTTC	CASSAKGGSGANVLTF
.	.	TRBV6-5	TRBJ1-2	TGTGCCAGCAGTTACGGGCCCTATGGCTACACCTTC	CASSYGPYGYTF
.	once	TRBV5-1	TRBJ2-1	TGCGCCAGCAGCTTGAGTGGGGTAGCGCACAATGAGCAGTTCTTC	CASSLSGVAHNEQFF
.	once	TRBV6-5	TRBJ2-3	TGTGCCAGCACCTCACGGGGAGATACGCAGTATTTT	CASTSRGDTQYF
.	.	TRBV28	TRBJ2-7	TGTGCCAGCAGTTTCCCCGGGGCCTCCTACGAGCAGTACTTC	CASSFPGASYEQYF
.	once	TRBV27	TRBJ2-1	TGTGCCAGCAGTTTACTGGTAGCTAGCCCTAGATTCTTC	CASSLLVASPRFF
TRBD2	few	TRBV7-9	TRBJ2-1	TGTGCCGGGCAACTGGGGGGGAATGAGCAGTTCTTC	CAGQLGGNEQFF
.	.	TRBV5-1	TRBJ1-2	TGCGCCAGCAGCCCGACAGGCTACTATGGCTACACCTTC	CASSPTGYYGYTF
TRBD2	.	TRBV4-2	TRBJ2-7	TGTGCCAGCAGCCAAGAAGGGCGGGGACTAGCGAGATACGAGCAGTACTTC	CASSQEGRGLARYEQYF
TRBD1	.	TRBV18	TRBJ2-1	TGTGCCAGCTCACCACTCTCAGGGGGCGAGGGGTTCTTC	CASSPLSGGEGFF
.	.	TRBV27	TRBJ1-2	TGTGCCAGCAGTGTTCCGGGACGGTCGATCTATGGCTACACCTTC	CASSVPGRSIYGYTF
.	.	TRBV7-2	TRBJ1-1	TGTGCCAGCAGCGCCCTGGCGAACACTGAAGCTTTCTTT	CASSALANTEAFF
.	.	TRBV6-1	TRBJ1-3	TGTGCCAGCAAGGATGGAAGCTCTGGAAACACCATATATTTT	CASKDGSSGNTIYF
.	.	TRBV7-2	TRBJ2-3	TGTGCCAGCAGCATAGAGGGCCCTCCAGATACGCAGTATTTT	CASSIEGPPDTQYF
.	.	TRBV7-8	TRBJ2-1	TGTGCCAGCAGCTTAGCGGGGGACTCCCTCTATGAGCAGTTCTTC	CASSLAGDSLYEQFF
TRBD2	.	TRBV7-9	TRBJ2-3	TGTGCCAGCAGCTCTTATAGCGGGAGGATGGCAGATACGCAGTATTTT	CASSSYSGRMADTQYF
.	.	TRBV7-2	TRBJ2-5	TGTGCCAGCAGCTCCCGGTGGGGAGAGTGGGAGACCCAGTACTTC	CASSSRWGEWETQYF